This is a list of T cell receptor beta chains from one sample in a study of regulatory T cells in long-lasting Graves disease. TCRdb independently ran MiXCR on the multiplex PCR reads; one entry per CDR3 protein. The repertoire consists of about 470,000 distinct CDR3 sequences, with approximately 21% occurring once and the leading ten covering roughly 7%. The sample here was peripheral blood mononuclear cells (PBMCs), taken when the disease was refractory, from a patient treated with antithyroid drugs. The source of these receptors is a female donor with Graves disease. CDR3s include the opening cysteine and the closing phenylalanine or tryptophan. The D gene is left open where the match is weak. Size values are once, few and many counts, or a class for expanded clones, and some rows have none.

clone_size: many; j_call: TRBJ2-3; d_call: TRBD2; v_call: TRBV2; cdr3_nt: TGTGCCAGCAGTGGGCTAGCGGGAGTCCCAGATACGCAGTATTTT; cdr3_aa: CASSGLAGVPDTQYF
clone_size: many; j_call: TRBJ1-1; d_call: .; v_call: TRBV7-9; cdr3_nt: TGTGCCAGCAGCTTATGGGCCGCACAGGTGAACACTGAAGCTTTCTTT; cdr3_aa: CASSLWAAQVNTEAFF
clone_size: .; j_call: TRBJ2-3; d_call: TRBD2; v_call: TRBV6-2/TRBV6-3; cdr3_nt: TGTGCCAGCACCCCTGCGGCGGGAGGAACCACAGATACGCAGTATTTT; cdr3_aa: CASTPAAGGTTDTQYF
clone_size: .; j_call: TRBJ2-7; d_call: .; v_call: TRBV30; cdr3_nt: TGTGCCTGGAGTGTCGGGAACTACGAGCAGTACTTC; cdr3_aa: CAWSVGNYEQYF
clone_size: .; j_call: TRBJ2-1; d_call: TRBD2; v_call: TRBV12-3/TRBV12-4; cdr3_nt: TGTGCCAGCAGCCTGCTTCTAGCGGGAAACTACAATGAGCAGTTCTTC; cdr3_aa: CASSLLLAGNYNEQFF
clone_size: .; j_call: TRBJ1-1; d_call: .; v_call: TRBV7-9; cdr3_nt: TGTGCCAGCAACTTGGCTTTCGGGTCCACCGATGAAGCTTTCTTT; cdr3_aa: CASNLAFGSTDEAFF
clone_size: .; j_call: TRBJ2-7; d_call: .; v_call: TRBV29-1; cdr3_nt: TGCAGCGCTCAGGTTCAGGGATCCTACGAGCAGTACTTC; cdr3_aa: CSAQVQGSYEQYF
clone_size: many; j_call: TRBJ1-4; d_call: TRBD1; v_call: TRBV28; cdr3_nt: TGTGCCAGCAGTACTGACAGGGTAGGAAATGAAAAACTGTTTTTT; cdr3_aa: CASSTDRVGNEKLFF
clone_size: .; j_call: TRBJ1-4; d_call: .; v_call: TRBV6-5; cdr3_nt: TGTGCCAGCAGTTACTCTCGAGGACCTAATGAAAAACTGTTTTTT; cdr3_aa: CASSYSRGPNEKLFF
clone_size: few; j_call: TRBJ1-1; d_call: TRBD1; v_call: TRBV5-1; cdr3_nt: TGCGCCAGCAGGACCCAAGGGGGCGCGGCCACTGAAGCTTTCTTT; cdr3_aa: CASRTQGGAATEAFF
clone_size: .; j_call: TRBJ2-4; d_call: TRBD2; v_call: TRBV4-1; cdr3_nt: TGCGCCAGCAGCCAAGATAGGGCTAGCGGGAGGAAAAACATTCAGTACTTC; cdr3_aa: CASSQDRASGRKNIQYF
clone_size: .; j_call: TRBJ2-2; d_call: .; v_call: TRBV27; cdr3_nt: TGTGCCAGCAAAAACGGGGAGCTGTTTTTT; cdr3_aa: CASKNGELFF
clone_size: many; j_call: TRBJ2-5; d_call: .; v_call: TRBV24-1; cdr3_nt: TGTGCCACCAGTGAGCACCGGGACGGATTGTACCAAGAGACCCAGTACTTC; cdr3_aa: CATSEHRDGLYQETQYF
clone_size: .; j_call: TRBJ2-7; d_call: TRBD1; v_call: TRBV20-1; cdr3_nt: TGCAGTGCTAGAGAGTTGGGACAGGGTGCCCACGAGCAGTACTTC; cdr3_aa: CSARELGQGAHEQYF
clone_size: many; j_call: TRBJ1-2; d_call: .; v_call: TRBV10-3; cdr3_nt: TGTGCCATCAGTGAGTCGCCCAGGGGCTATGGCTACACCTTC; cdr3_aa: CAISESPRGYGYTF
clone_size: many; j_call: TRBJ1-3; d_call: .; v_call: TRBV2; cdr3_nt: TGTGCCAGCACCACCCCCTGGGGGGCGAAGGGAAACACCATATATTTT; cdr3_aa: CASTTPWGAKGNTIYF
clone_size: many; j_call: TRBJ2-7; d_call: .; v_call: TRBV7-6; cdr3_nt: TGTGCCAGCAGCTTAGAACTAGGGCGATACGAGCAGTACTTC; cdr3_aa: CASSLELGRYEQYF
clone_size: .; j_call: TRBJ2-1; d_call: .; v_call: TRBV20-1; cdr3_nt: TGCAGTGTTAGGGGGCTAGCGGGCTCCTACAATGAGCAGTTCTTC; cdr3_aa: CSVRGLAGSYNEQFF
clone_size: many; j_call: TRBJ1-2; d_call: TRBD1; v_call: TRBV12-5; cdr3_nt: TGTGCTAGTGGACTTTTCCCGGGACAGGGGGCTGACTATGGCTACACCTTC; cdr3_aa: CASGLFPGQGADYGYTF
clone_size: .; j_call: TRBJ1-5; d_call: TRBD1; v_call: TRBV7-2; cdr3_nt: TGTGCCAGCGGCTTAGGGGGCTATCAGCCCCAGCATTTT; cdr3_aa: CASGLGGYQPQHF
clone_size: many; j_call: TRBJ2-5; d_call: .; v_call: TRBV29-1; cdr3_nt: TGCAGCGTTGAGGCCGGGAACCAAGAGACCCAGTACTTC; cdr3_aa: CSVEAGNQETQYF
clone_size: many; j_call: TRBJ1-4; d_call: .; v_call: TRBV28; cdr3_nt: TGTGCCAGCAGTTTGGGCCCGACGGTAACTAATGAAAAACTGTTTTTT; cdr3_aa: CASSLGPTVTNEKLFF
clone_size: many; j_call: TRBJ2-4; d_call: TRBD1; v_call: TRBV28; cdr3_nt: TGTGGGACCAGACAGGGGAGCTGGCAAAACATTCAGTACTTC; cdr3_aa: CGTRQGSWQNIQYF
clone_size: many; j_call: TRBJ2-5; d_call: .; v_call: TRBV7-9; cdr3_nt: TGTGCCAGCCGCCCGCCCGATCAAGAGACCCAGTACTTC; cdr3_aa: CASRPPDQETQYF
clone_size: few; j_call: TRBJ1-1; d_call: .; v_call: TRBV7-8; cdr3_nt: TGTGCCAGCAGCTTAGAGAGCGTCTGGTGGGCTTTCTTT; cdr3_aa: CASSLESVWWAFF
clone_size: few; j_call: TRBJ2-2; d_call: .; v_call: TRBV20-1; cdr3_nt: TGCAGTGCTAGAGAGAGAGGGCGGCAGGGAACCTACTCGAGGGAGCTGTTTTTT; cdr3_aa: CSARERGRQGTYSRELFF
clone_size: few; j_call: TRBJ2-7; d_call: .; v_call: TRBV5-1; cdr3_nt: TGCGCCAGCAGCTTGGGCAGCCTCTCCGGCGAGCAGTACTTC; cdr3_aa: CASSLGSLSGEQYF
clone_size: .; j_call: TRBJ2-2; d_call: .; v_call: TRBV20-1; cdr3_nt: TGCAGTGCTAGTCGGAGCGCCGGGGAGCTGTTTTTT; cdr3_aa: CSASRSAGELFF
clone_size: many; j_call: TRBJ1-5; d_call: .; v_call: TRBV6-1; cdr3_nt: TGTGCCAGCAGTAAGACAGAGAACAATCAGCCCCAGCATTTT; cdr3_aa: CASSKTENNQPQHF
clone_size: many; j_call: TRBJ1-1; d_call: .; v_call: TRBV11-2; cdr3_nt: TGTGCCAGCAGCTTAGCCGGATCGAACACTGAAGCTTTCTTT; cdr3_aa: CASSLAGSNTEAFF
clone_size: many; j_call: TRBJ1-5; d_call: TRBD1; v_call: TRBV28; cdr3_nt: TGTGCCAGCAGTCCCATGCCGGGACAGCGGACCGAAAGCAATCAGCCCCAGCATTTT; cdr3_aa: CASSPMPGQRTESNQPQHF
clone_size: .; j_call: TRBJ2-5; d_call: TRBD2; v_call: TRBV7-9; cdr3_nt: TGTGCCAGCAGCGGCAACGGACTAGCCAGGGTGGCCCAGTACTTC; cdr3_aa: CASSGNGLARVAQYF
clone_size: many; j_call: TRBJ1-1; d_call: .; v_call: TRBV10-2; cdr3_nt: TGCGCCAGCAGTGAGTCCGGTTCGGGAACTGAAGCTTTCTTT; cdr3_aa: CASSESGSGTEAFF
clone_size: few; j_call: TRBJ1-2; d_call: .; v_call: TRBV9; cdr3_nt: TGTGCCAGCAGCGTAGGAGAGAGGGGATGGAACTATGGCTACACCTTC; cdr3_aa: CASSVGERGWNYGYTF
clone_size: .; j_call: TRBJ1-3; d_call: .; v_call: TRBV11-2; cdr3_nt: TGTGCCAGCGCCGGGAGCTTCTCTGGAAACACCATATATTTT; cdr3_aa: CASAGSFSGNTIYF
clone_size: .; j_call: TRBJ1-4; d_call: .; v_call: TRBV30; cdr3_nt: TGTGCCTGGAGTGTAAGCGGGACCGGTAATGAAAAACTGTTTTTT; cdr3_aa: CAWSVSGTGNEKLFF
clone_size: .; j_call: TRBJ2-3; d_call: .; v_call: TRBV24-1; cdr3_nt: TGTGCCACCAGTGAAAATGACAGAGGGGTTTGGGGTACGCAGTATTTT; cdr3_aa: CATSENDRGVWGTQYF
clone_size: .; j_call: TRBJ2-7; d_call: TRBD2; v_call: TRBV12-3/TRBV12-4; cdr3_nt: TGTGCCAGCAGTACCGTAAGCGGGGGGCCCCCCTACGAGCAGTACTTC; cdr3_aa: CASSTVSGGPPYEQYF
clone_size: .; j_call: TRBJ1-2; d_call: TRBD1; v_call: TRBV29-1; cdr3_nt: TGCAGCGTTGTGGGGGCGACAGGGGACAAGCCCTATGGCTACACCTTC; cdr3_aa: CSVVGATGDKPYGYTF
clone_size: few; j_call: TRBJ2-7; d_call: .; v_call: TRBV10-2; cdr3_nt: TGCGCCAGCTCCCGGGACTTCTCCTACGAGCAGTACTTC; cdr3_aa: CASSRDFSYEQYF
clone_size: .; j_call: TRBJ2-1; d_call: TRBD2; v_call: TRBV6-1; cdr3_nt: TGTGCCAGCAAGACTAGCGGGAGATCCTACAATGAGCAGTTCTTC; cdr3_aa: CASKTSGRSYNEQFF
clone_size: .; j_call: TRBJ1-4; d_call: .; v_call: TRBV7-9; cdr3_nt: TGTGCCAGCAGCTTGGGCTACGGTGGGCAGGGCCTAAATGAAAAACTGTTTTTT; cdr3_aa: CASSLGYGGQGLNEKLFF
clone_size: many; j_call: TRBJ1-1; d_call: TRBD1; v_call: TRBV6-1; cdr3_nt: TGTGCCAGCAGGTGGGACAGGGACACTGAAGCTTTCTTT; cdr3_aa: CASRWDRDTEAFF
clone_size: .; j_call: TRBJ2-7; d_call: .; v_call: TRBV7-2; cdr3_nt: TGTGCCAGCAGCTTAGGGCGTAGCGAGCAGTACTTC; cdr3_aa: CASSLGRSEQYF
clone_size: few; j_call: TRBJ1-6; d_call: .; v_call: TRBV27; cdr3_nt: TGTGCCAGCAGTTTAGTTGGCAGGGGCGAGTGGTCCTATAATTCACCCCTCCACTTT; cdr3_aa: CASSLVGRGEWSYNSPLHF
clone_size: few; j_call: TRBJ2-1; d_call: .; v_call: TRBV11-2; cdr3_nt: TGTGCCAGCAGCTTAGAGGGGACTGGGGGGACGGGGCAGTTCTTC; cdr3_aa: CASSLEGTGGTGQFF
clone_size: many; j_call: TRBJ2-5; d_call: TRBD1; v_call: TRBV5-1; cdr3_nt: TGCGCCAGCAGCGGGGGGACAGGGAAAGAGACCCAGTACTTC; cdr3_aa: CASSGGTGKETQYF
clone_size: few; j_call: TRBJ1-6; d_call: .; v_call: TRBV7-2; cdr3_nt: TGTGCCAGCAGCTTAGTCGGTGGAAATTCACCCCTCCACTTT; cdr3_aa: CASSLVGGNSPLHF
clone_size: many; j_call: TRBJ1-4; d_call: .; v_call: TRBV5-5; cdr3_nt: TGTGCCAGCAGCCACACGGCGGGGGTCGAAAAACTGTTTTTT; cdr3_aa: CASSHTAGVEKLFF
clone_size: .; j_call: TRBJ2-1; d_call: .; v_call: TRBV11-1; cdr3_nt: TGTGCCAGCAGCTTAGTTTCCCCCTACAATGAGCAGTTCTTC; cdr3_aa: CASSLVSPYNEQFF
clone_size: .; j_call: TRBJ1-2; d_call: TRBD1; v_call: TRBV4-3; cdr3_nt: TGCGCCAGCAGCCAAGGCGGAGCAGGGGGCTATGGCTACACCTTC; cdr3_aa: CASSQGGAGGYGYTF
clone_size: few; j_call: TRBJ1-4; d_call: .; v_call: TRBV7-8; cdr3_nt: TGTGCCAGCAGCTTTGGTTCAGGGGCTAATGAAAAACTGTTTTTT; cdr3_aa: CASSFGSGANEKLFF
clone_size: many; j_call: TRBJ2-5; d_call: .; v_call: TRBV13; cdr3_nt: TGTGCCAGCAGCCCACCTTCGGGGTACCAAGAGACCCAGTACTTC; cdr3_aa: CASSPPSGYQETQYF
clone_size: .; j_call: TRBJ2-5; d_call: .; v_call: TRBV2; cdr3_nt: TGTGCCAGCAGTGTCGGTAGCGGACAAAGACCAGAGACCCAGTACTTC; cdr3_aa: CASSVGSGQRPETQYF
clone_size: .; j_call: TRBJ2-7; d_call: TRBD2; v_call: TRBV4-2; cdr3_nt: TGTGCCAGCAGCCAGCCCGGGACTAGTACTCTAGAGCAGTACTTC; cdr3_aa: CASSQPGTSTLEQYF
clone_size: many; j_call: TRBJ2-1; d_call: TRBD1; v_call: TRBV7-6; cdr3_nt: TGTGCCAGCAGCTTAGGGACAGGCCTTTACAATGAGCAGTTCTTC; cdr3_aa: CASSLGTGLYNEQFF
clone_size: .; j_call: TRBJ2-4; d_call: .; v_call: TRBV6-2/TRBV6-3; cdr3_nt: TGTGCCAGCAGTGAATCGTGGCTAGCCAAAAACATTCAGTACTTC; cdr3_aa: CASSESWLAKNIQYF